The TCR beta chain under discussion was sequenced for a study of CD8+CD57+ T cells in acquired aplastic anemia. Across the study: Across the sorted CD4+ and CD8+ cells, DNA amounts averaged about 3 ug.

CDR3 and TCR beta VDJ profiling relied on genomic DNA as the template. One entry per CDR3 protein, called by TCRdb with MiXCR from the reads. This table holds about 160,000 distinct CDR3 sequences, about two thirds found once. The V segment lost 3 bases and the J segment 3 bases; nucleotides outside the gene matches: 16. Germline V CDR1 and CDR2: SGHDT, YYEEEE. This CDR3 has 18 residues. CD8+CD57+ cell expansion had been shown by flow cytometry in patients chosen for sequencing. The sequenced sample consisted of sorted CD4+, CD8+, or CD8+CD57+ T cells (not recorded which) from PBMCs. The chain uses TRBV5-6 and TRBJ2-7, with TRBD2 matching 9 bases. This sequence was found in a human donor with aplastic anemia. CDR3 loop: CASSWSSGSLSRNYEQYF. The CDR3, as DNA: TGTGCCAGCAGCTGGAGTAGCGGGAGTTTGTCCCGGAACTACGAGCAGTACTTC.